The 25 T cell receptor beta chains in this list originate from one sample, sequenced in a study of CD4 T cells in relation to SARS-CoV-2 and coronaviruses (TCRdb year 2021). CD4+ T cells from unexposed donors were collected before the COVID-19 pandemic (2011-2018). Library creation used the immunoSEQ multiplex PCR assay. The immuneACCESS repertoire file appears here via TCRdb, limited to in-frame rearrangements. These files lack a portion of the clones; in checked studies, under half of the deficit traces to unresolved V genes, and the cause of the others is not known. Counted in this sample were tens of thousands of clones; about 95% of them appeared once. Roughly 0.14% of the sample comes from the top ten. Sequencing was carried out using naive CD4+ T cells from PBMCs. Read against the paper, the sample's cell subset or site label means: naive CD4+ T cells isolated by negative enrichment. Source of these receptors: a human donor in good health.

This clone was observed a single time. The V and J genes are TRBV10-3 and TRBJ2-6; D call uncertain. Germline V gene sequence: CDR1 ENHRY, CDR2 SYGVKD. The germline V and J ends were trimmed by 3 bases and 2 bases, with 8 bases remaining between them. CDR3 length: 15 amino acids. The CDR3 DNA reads TGTGCCATCAGTGAAGATAGAGCTGGGGCCAACGTCCTGACTTTC. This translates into CAISEDRAGANVLTF.

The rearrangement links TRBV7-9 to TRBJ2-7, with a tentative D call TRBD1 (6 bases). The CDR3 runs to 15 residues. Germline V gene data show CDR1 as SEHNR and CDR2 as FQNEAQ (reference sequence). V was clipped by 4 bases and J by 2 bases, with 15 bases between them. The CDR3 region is CASSSDRRRPYEQYF. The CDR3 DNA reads TGTGCCAGCAGCTCAGACAGGCGCAGGCCCTACGAGCAGTACTTC.

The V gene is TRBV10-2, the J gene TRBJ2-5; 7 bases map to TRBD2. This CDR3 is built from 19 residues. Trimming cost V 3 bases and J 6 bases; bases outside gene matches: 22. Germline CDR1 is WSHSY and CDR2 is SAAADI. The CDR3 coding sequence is TGCGCCAGCAGTGATCGCTGGGAGGCGGGAGAAAACCTCCGGAAGACCCAGTACTTC. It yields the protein CASSDRWEAGENLRKTQYF.

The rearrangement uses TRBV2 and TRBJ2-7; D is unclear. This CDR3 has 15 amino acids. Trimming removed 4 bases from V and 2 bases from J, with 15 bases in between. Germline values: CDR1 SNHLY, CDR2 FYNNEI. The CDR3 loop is CASSAGQISPYEQYF. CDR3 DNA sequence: TGTGCCAGCAGTGCCGGGCAGATCAGCCCCTACGAGCAGTACTTC.

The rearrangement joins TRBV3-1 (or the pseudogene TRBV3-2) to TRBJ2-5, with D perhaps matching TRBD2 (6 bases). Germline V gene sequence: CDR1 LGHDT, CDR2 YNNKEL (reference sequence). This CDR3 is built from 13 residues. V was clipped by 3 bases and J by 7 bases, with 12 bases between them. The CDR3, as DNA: TGTGCCAGCAGCCAGGATATGCGGGGGACCCAGTACTTC. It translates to CASSQDMRGTQYF.

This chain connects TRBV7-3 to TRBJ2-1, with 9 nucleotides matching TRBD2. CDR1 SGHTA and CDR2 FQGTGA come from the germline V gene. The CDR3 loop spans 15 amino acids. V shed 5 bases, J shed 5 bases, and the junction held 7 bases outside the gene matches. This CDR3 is CASSLHLAGNNEQFF. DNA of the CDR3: TGTGCCAGCAGCCTCCACCTAGCGGGAAACAATGAGCAGTTCTTC.

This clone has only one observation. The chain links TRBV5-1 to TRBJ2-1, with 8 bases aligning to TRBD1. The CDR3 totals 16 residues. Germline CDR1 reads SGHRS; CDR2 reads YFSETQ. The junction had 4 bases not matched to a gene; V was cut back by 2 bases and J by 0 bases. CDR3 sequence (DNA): TGCGCCAGCAGCTTTGAGGGGACAGGCTCCTACAATGAGCAGTTCTTC. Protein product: CASSFEGTGSYNEQFF.

CDR3 protein: CASKTLSGNTGELFF. Here the CDR3 DNA reads TGTGCCAGCAAGACACTCTCGGGAAACACCGGGGAGCTGTTTTTT. This sequence joins TRBV6-5 and TRBJ2-2; D may be TRBD2 (5 bases). The CDR3 loop spans 15 amino acids. V dropped 7 bases and J dropped 2 bases, with 14 bases sitting between them. Germline V CDR1 and CDR2: MNHEY, SVGAGI.

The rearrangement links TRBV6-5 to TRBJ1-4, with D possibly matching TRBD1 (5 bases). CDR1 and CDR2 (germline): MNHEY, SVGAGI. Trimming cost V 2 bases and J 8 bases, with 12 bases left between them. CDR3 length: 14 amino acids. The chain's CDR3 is CASSYGQGNEKLFF. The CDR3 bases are TGTGCCAGCAGTTACGGGCAGGGAAACGAAAAACTGTTTTTT.

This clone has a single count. CDR3 amino acids: CASSGQGNQPQHF. CDR3 bases: TGTGCCAGCAGTGGACAGGGCAATCAGCCCCAGCATTTT. V and J are TRBV12-3 or TRBV12-4 and TRBJ1-5; 7 bases fit TRBD1. The length of the CDR3 is 13 residues. The V segment lost 5 bases and the J segment 2 bases; nucleotides outside the gene matches: 0.

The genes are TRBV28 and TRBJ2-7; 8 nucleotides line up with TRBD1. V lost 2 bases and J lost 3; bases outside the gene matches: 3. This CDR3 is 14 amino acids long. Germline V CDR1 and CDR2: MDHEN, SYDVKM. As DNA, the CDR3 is TGTGCCAGCAGTTTACAGGGGGCCATCTACGAGCAGTACTTC. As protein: CASSLQGAIYEQYF. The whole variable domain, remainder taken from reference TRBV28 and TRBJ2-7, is DVKVTQSSRYLVKRTGEKVFLECVQDMDHENMFWYRQDPGLGLRLIYFSYDVKMKEKGDIPEGYSVSREKKERFSLILESASTNQTSMYLCASSLQGAIYEQYFGPGTRLTVT.

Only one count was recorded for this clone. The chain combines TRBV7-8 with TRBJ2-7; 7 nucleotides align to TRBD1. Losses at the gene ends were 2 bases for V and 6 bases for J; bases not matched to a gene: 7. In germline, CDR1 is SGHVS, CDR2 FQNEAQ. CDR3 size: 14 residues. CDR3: CASSLYDRAGEQYF. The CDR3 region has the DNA TGTGCCAGCAGCTTATACGACAGGGCTGGCGAGCAGTACTTC.

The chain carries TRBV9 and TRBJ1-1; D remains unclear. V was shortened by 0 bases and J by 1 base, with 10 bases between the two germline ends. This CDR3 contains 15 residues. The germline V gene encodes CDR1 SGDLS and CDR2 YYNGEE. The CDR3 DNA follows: TGTGCCAGCAGCGTAGGGCTGGGTAGGAACACTGAAGCTTTCTTT. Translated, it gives CASSVGLGRNTEAFF.

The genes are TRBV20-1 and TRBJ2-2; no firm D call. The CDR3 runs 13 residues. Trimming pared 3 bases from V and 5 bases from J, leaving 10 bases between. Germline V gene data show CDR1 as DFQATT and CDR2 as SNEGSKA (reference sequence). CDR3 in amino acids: CSASSAPTGELFF. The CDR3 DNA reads TGCAGTGCTAGTTCGGCCCCGACCGGGGAGCTGTTTTTT.

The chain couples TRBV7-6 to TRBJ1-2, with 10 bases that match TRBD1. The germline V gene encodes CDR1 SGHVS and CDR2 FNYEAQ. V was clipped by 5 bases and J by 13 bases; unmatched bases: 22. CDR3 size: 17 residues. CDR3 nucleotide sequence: TGTGCCAGCAGCCCGATGCTCCGACTGACAGGGGGCTACTTCTTCACCTTC. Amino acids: CASSPMLRLTGGYFFTF.

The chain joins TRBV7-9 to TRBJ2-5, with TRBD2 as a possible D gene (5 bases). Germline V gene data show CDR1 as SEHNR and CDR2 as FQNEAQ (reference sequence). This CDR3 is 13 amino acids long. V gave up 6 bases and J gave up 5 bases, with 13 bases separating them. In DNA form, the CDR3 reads TGTGCCAGCAGAAACCCGGGATCGGAGACCCAGTACTTC. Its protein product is CASRNPGSETQYF.

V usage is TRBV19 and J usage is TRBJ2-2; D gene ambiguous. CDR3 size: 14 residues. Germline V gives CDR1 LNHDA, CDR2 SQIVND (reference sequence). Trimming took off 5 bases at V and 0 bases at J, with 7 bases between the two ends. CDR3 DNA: TGTGCCAGTAGTTTCGCAGCGAACACCGGGGAGCTGTTTTTT. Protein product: CASSFAANTGELFF.

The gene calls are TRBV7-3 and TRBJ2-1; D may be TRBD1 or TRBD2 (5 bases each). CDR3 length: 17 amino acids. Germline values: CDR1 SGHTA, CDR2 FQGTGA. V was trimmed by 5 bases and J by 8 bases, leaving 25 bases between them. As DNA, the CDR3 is TGTGCCAGCAGCCCGCGGCCGAAGGGACCCTTCCCCGATGAGCAGTTCTTC. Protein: CASSPRPKGPFPDEQFF.

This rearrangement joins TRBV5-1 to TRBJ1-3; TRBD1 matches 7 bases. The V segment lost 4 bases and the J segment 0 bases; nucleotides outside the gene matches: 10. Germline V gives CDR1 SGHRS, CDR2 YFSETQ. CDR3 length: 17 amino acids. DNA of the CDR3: TGCGCCAGCAGCCCCTCAGGGGGACAGAGCTCTGGAAACACCATATATTTT. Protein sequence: CASSPSGGQSSGNTIYF.

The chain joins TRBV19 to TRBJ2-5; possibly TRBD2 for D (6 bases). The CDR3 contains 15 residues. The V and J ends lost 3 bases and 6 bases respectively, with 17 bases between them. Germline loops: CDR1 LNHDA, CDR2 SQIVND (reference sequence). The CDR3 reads CASSIGGRGMQTQYF. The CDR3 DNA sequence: TGTGCCAGTAGTATTGGGGGACGGGGGATGCAGACCCAGTACTTC.

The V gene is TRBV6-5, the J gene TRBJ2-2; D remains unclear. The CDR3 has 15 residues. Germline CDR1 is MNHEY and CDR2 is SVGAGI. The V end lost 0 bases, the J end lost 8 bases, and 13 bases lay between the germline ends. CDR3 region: CASSYSGTNLGELFF. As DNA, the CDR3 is TGTGCCAGCAGTTACTCTGGCACCAACCTGGGGGAGCTGTTTTTT.

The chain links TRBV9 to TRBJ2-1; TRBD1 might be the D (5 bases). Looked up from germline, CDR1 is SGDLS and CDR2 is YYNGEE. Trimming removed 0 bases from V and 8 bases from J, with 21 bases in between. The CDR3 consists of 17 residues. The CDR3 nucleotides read TGTGCCAGCAGCGTAGCTACGGTAGGGGTGGGGCAATATGAGCAGTTCTTC. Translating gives CASSVATVGVGQYEQFF.

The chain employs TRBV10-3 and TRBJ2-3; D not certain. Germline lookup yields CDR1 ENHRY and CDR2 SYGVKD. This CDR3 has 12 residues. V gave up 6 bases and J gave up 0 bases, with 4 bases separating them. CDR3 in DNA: TGTGCCATCAGGGCTAGCACAGATACGCAGTATTTT. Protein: CAIRASTDTQYF.

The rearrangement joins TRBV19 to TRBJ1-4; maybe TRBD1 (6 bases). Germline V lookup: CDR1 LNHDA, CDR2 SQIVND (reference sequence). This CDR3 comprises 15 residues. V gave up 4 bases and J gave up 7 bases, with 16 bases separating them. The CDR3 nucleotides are TGTGCCAGTAGTACGCCGGGACAAAAGGGTGAAAAACTGTTTTTT. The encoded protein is CASSTPGQKGEKLFF.

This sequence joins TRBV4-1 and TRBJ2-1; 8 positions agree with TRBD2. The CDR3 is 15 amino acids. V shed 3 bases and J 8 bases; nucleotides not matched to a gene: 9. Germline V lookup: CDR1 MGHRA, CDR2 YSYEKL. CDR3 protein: CASSQQGLVSDEQFF. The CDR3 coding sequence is TGCGCCAGCAGCCAGCAGGGACTAGTTTCCGATGAGCAGTTCTTC.